The source of this T cell receptor (beta chain) is a study of PD-L1 blockade in urothelial cancer. Looking at the study overall: Blood analysis was done at 3 weeks (second dose) and 6 weeks after treatment began.

Per the germline V gene, CDR1 is SGHKS and CDR2 is YYEKEE (reference sequence). Trimming removed 4 bases at V and 0 bases at J, with 10 bases between. This CDR3 region has 14 residues. Method: immunoSEQ multiplex PCR; TCRdb's copy keeps in-frame clones and lacks some. In the table there are around 40,000 clones, around 83% of which are singletons. Time point here: peripheral blood 6 weeks after treatment start. The chain is built from TRBV5-5 and TRBJ1-1; D gene ambiguous. This TCR derives from a man between 65 and 85 years old with urothelial cancer. The material was PBMCs, obtained around atezolizumab (anti-PD-L1) treatment. CDR3 sequence (DNA): TGTGCCAGCAGCGCTCTCACACTGAACACTGAAGCTTTCTTT. It yields the protein CASSALTLNTEAFF.